At least ten counts were recorded for the clone carrying this T cell receptor (beta chain). The target antigen is unknown. RNA transcripts provided the source from which TCR beta CDR3 regions were amplified. First-round RT-PCR of the TCR CDR3 relied on the HTBI primer set. MiXCR was run by TCRdb on the multiplex PCR reads, yielding one entry per CDR3 protein. The sample carries approximately 420,000 distinct CDR3 sequences, 14% to 15% recorded once. This record belongs to a study of T cells in Graves' hyperthyroidism and ophthalmopathy. Broader study findings: Blood shared most expanded thyroid clonotypes above 0.001.

If no ophthalmopathy progression occurred within 18 months, Graves' hyperthyroidism was stable. Clinical symptoms, serum thyroxine, TRAb, thyroid ultrasound and orbital computed tomography informed diagnoses. The CDR3 has 16 residues. Trimming removed 0 bases from V and 0 bases from J, with 9 bases in between. Germline assignment: CDR1 MNHEY and CDR2 SVGEGT. This TCR derives from a woman aged 30 to 39 with Graves' hyperthyroidism. This chain connects TRBV6-2 or TRBV6-3 to TRBJ1-5; D call uncertain. Sequenced input: blood. The CDR3 reads CASSYSSGVSNQPQHF. CDR3 DNA sequence: TGTGCCAGCAGTTACTCGAGCGGGGTTAGCAATCAGCCCCAGCATTTT.